Below are 31 T cell receptor beta chains sequenced from a single sample in a study of cytomegalovirus exposure and HLA in healthy donors. PCR employed 60 Vbeta and 13 Jbeta primers. Data came from immunoSEQ multiplex PCR; TCRdb stores just in-frame clones and leaves some out. The sample carries 150,000 to 200,000 clones, around 84% recorded once. The sequencing sample was made of PBMCs. These receptors were taken from a man between 50 and 59 years old in good health and CMV-seropositive.

This clone was seen a single time. The chain recombines TRBV15 with TRBJ1-1; tentatively, D is TRBD1 (5 bases). The length of the CDR3 is 15 residues. The germline gives CDR1 LNHNV, CDR2 YYDKDF (reference sequence). V was shortened by 4 bases and J by 2 bases, with 14 bases between the two germline ends. The CDR3 is CATSILQGSNTEAFF. The CDR3 DNA sequence: TGTGCCACCAGCATCCTTCAGGGATCAAACACTGAAGCTTTCTTT.

The chain joins TRBV7-9 to TRBJ1-4; D perhaps matches TRBD1 (6 bases). The germline V gene encodes CDR1 SEHNR and CDR2 FQNEAQ (reference sequence). This CDR3 comprises 15 residues. Trimming shortened V by 6 bases and J by 0 bases, and 11 bases separated the two germline ends. The CDR3 sequence is CASSFEGATNEKLFF. CDR3 DNA: TGTGCCAGCAGTTTTGAGGGGGCAACTAATGAAAAACTGTTTTTT.

The chain uses TRBV7-8 and TRBJ1-3; 8 bases map to TRBD1. Germline V gives CDR1 SGHVS, CDR2 FQNEAQ. Unmatched junction bases numbered 8, after V lost 5 bases and J lost 8 bases. The CDR3 extends over 14 amino acids. The CDR3 here is CASSPVPQGDTIYF. CDR3 nucleotide sequence: TGTGCCAGCAGCCCTGTCCCACAGGGGGACACCATATATTTT.

This sequence joins TRBV7-8 and TRBJ1-5; the D is unclear. Germline assignment: CDR1 SGHVS and CDR2 FQNEAQ. V shed 5 bases and J shed 0 bases, with 5 bases lying between them. This CDR3 region has 13 residues. The CDR3 sequence: CASSPDSNQPQHF. As DNA, the CDR3 is TGTGCCAGCAGCCCAGATAGCAATCAGCCCCAGCATTTT.

This sequence joins TRBV7-9 and TRBJ1-1; TRBD1 matches at 9 bases. Germline values: CDR1 SEHNR, CDR2 FQNEAQ (reference sequence). J gave up 3 bases and V 5 bases, and 1 base lay outside the gene matches. The CDR3 spans 13 residues. The DNA of the CDR3 is TGTGCCAGCAGCCGGACAGGGGACACTGAAGCTTTCTTT. It specifies CASSRTGDTEAFF.

This clone came up a few times. The rearrangement joins TRBV5-4 to TRBJ1-2, with D perhaps matching TRBD1 (5 bases). The CDR3 covers 14 residues. Per germline, CDR1 SGHNT and CDR2 YYREEE (reference sequence). V dropped 4 bases and J dropped 10 bases, with 20 bases sitting between them. The CDR3 nucleotides read TGTGCCAGCAGCCCGGCGGGGCGGGAAAGCGCCTACACCTTC. Translated: CASSPAGRESAYTF.

The chain couples TRBV11-2 to TRBJ1-6, with D hard to call. The germline gives CDR1 SGHAT, CDR2 FQNNGV. The length of the CDR3 is 13 residues. V shed 5 bases and J shed 11 bases, with 13 bases lying between them. The CDR3 sequence is CASSLGGVAPLHF. The DNA of the CDR3 is TGTGCCAGCAGCCTCGGCGGCGTAGCACCCCTCCACTTT.

The chain is built from TRBV27 and TRBJ1-5, with unresolved D. The V and J ends lost 5 bases and 11 bases respectively, with 19 bases between them. This CDR3 is 14 amino acids long. CDR1 is MNHEY and CDR2 is SMNVEV in the germline V gene (reference sequence). CDR3 bases: TGTGCCAGCAGTCCCCGGGGTCTCAGAGGAGCCCAGCATTTT. Translated: CASSPRGLRGAQHF.

The chain is built from TRBV4-2 and TRBJ2-1, with 9 bases aligning to TRBD2. The CDR3 runs to 16 residues. With V trimmed by 1 base and J by 10 bases, 11 bases remained unmatched. Germline V gene lookup returns CDR1 LGHNA and CDR2 YNFKEQ. This CDR3 reads CASSQGGGGAVREQFF. Here the CDR3 DNA reads TGTGCCAGCAGCCAAGGGGGCGGGGGGGCCGTGAGGGAGCAGTTCTTC.

The chain recombines TRBV14 with TRBJ2-7, with D possibly being TRBD2 (6 bases). Deletions cut 2 bases from V and 1 base from J, with 18 bases between. The germline V gene has CDR1 SGHDN and CDR2 FVKESK. CDR3 length: 17 amino acids. CDR3: CASSQSPGDSSSYEQYF. In DNA form, the CDR3 reads TGTGCCAGCAGCCAATCCCCTGGGGACTCGTCATCCTACGAGCAGTACTTC.

A few counts support this clone. The CDR3 region has the DNA TGTGCCAGCAGCCTACAGGTCCACTCCTACGAGCAGTACTTC. It translates to CASSLQVHSYEQYF. The genes are TRBV5-6 and TRBJ2-7; the D gene is possibly TRBD1 (5 bases). Trimming took off 4 bases at V and 0 bases at J, with 11 bases between the two ends. The CDR3 runs 14 residues. Germline lookup yields CDR1 SGHDT and CDR2 YYEEEE.

The rearrangement joins TRBV19 to TRBJ2-7; 8 bases match TRBD1. The CDR3 contains 14 residues. The J segment lost 3 bases and the V segment lost 6 bases, leaving 7 bases of the junction unmatched. Germline-derived CDR1 and CDR2 are LNHDA and SQIVND (reference sequence). The CDR3 loop is CASSGQGKIYEQYF. The CDR3 nucleotides are TGTGCCAGTAGCGGACAGGGAAAGATCTACGAGCAGTACTTC. The whole variable domain, remainder taken from reference TRBV19 and TRBJ2-7, is DGGITQSPKYLFRKEGQNVTLSCEQNLNHDAMYWYRQDPGQGLRLIYYSQIVNDFQKGDIAEGYSVSREKKESFPLTVTSAQKNPTAFYLCASSGQGKIYEQYFGPGTRLTVT.

This chain uses TRBV6-5 with TRBJ1-1; 7 bases agree with TRBD1. Trimming cost V 2 bases and J 4 bases; bases outside gene matches: 7. Germline values: CDR1 MNHEY, CDR2 SVGAGI. CDR3 size: 15 residues. The CDR3 nucleotides read TGTGCCAGCAGTTACGAAGGTACAGGGGCCACTGAAGCTTTCTTT. The encoded protein is CASSYEGTGATEAFF.

The gene calls are TRBV15 and TRBJ1-4; no clear D. With 0 bases removed from V and 1 base from J, the gap between germline ends came to 6 bases. This CDR3 spans 15 amino acids. CDR1 LNHNV and CDR2 YYDKDF come from the germline V gene (reference sequence). CDR3 bases: TGTGCCACCAGCAGAGAGGGAGTAACTAATGAAAAACTGTTTTTT. It yields the protein CATSREGVTNEKLFF.

The rearrangement links TRBV6-1 to TRBJ1-3; 9 nucleotides match TRBD1. This CDR3 comprises 15 residues. CDR1 is MNHNS and CDR2 is SASEGT in the germline V gene. After removal of 2 bases from V and 5 bases from J, the junction contained 4 bases not matched to a gene. DNA for the CDR3: TGTGCCAGCAGTGAATTGGGACAGGGACGAAACACCATATATTTT. It codes for CASSELGQGRNTIYF.

The genes are TRBV4-2 and TRBJ2-3, with TRBD2 identical over 10 bases. Germline CDR1 and CDR2: LGHNA and YNFKEQ. CDR3 size: 15 residues. V lost 0 bases, J lost 8 bases, and 5 bases stayed unmatched. The CDR3 reads CASSQEERGGSTQYF. DNA for the CDR3: TGTGCCAGCAGCCAAGAGGAGCGGGGGGGCAGTACGCAGTATTTT.

The chain links TRBV7-8 to TRBJ2-1, with D hard to call. The V gene's germline CDR1 is SGHVS and CDR2 FQNEAQ. The V and J ends lost 8 bases and 4 bases respectively, with 15 bases between them. The CDR3 length is 14 residues. The CDR3 DNA sequence: TGTGCCAGCGGAAGACTCGTCTTTTACAATGAGCAGTTCTTC. Its protein product is CASGRLVFYNEQFF.

The V call is TRBV9, the J call TRBJ2-1; 8 nucleotides agree with TRBD1. V shed 0 bases and J 6 bases; nucleotides not matched to a gene: 20. The CDR3 is 20 residues long. Germline assignment: CDR1 SGDLS and CDR2 YYNGEE. The CDR3 DNA reads as TGTGCCAGCAGCGTAGTTATTTGGCAGGGGGCAGTGATATCGATCAATGAGCAGTTCTTC. Amino acids: CASSVVIWQGAVISINEQFF.

J is TRBJ1-3 and V is TRBV6-6; D ambiguous. V lost 6 bases and J 0 bases, leaving 12 bases between the germline ends. The CDR3 runs 15 residues. The germline V gene encodes CDR1 MNHNY and CDR2 SVGAGI (reference sequence). This chain's CDR3 is CASSPTGSSGNTIYF. The CDR3 bases are TGTGCCAGCAGCCCCACCGGGTCCTCTGGAAACACCATATATTTT.

The V and J genes are TRBV5-5 and TRBJ2-2, with 8 bases that match TRBD1. The CDR3 contains 17 residues. J was trimmed by 4 bases and V by 4 bases; bases with no gene match: 12. Germline assignment: CDR1 SGHKS and CDR2 YYEKEE (reference sequence). Here the CDR3 DNA reads TGTGCCAGCAGCCCACACCCAGGGGGCTCCAGCACCGGGGAGCTGTTTTTT. Translated: CASSPHPGGSSTGELFF.

The J gene is TRBJ2-5, the V gene TRBV11-2; 7 bases are a match to TRBD1. The DNA end favors TRBJ2-7, so the J call may be wrong. The CDR3 is 15 residues long. Germline values: CDR1 SGHAT, CDR2 FQNNGV. The DNA for the CDR3 is TGTGCCAGCAGCGATCCGGGACAGAGGTTCTACGAGCAGTACTTC. It is translated as CASSDPGQRFYEQYF.

The V call is TRBV14, the J call TRBJ1-2; tentatively, D is TRBD1 (6 bases). Germline V gives CDR1 SGHDN, CDR2 FVKESK. This CDR3 is 14 amino acids long. Trimming cost V 4 bases and J 5 bases, with 14 bases left between them. The CDR3 sequence: CASSPSGTYYGYTF. In DNA form, the CDR3 reads TGTGCCAGCAGCCCAAGCGGGACATATTATGGCTACACCTTC.

The gene calls are TRBV29-1 and TRBJ1-1; 8 bases are a match to TRBD1. V dropped 1 base and J dropped 2; count of bases not matched to a gene: 3. Germline V CDR1 and CDR2: SQVTM, ANQGSEA. The CDR3 consists of 14 residues. The CDR3 DNA sequence: TGCAGCGTTGAAGCGACAGGGGCTAACACTGAAGCTTTCTTT. Translated, it gives CSVEATGANTEAFF.

J is TRBJ2-7 and V is TRBV7-9, with a possible D match to TRBD1 (5 bases). Germline assignment: CDR1 SEHNR and CDR2 FQNEAQ (reference sequence). The V end was cut by 1 base, the J end by 3 bases, with 19 bases between. The CDR3 is made up of 17 amino acids. CDR3 nucleotides: TGTGCCAGCAGCTTAGTTGATGTGGGGCCGCGCGGCTACGAGCAGTACTTC. This translates into CASSLVDVGPRGYEQYF.

The chain links TRBV9 to TRBJ1-1; D may be TRBD1 (5 bases). This CDR3 region has 16 residues. The V and J ends lost 3 bases and 1 base respectively, with 16 bases between them. Germline values: CDR1 SGDLS, CDR2 YYNGEE. The CDR3 loop reads CASSAQRQLKNTEAFF. CDR3 sequence (DNA): TGTGCCAGCAGCGCCCAGCGACAGCTCAAGAACACTGAAGCTTTCTTT. Full variable domain (outside the CDR3, taken from reference TRBV9 and TRBJ1-1): DSGVTQTPKHLITATGQRVTLRCSPRSGDLSVYWYQQSLDQGLQFLIQYYNGEERAKGNILERFSAQQFPDLHSELNLSSLELGDSALYFCASSAQRQLKNTEAFFGQGTRLTVV.

The sample holds one count of this clone. Here the CDR3 reads CASSERGGASGANVLTF. The CDR3 region has the DNA TGTGCCAGCAGTGAGAGGGGAGGAGCATCTGGGGCCAACGTCCTGACTTTC. The chain has TRBV6-1 and TRBJ2-6; a weak D match, TRBD2 (6 bases). Trimming pared 3 bases from V and 1 base from J, leaving 13 bases between. The length of the CDR3 is 17 residues. Looked up from germline, CDR1 is MNHNS and CDR2 is SASEGT.

This clone was seen a handful of times. Here the CDR3 reads CASSRDSYGYTF. In DNA, the CDR3 is TGTGCCAGTAGTCGGGACAGCTATGGCTACACCTTC. V gene TRBV19 combines with J gene TRBJ1-2, with 7 positions matching TRBD1. The CDR3 consists of 12 residues. With 5 bases clipped from V and 4 bases from J, the junction kept 1 base outside the gene matches. Germline CDR1 reads LNHDA; CDR2 reads SQIVND (reference sequence).

This clone was recorded once. The chain carries TRBV21-1 and TRBJ2-1; the table's D call, TRBD2, has no DNA check behind it. TRBV21-1 is a pseudogene segment. The CDR3 loop spans 17 amino acids. This CDR3 is CASSNRAGDPSYNEQFF. DNA of the CDR3: TGTGCCAGCAGCAACCGAGCGGGAGACCCCTCCTACAATGAGCAGTTCTTC.

The chain recombines TRBV27 with TRBJ1-1; D is perhaps TRBD1 (6 bases). CDR1 is MNHEY, CDR2 SMNVEV, per germline (reference sequence). This CDR3 contains 15 residues. Trimming stripped 6 bases from V and 4 bases from J, with 18 bases between. CDR3 DNA: TGTGCCAGCAGCTGGGCCAATAGAGGGGGCACTGAAGCTTTCTTT. It specifies CASSWANRGGTEAFF.

V gene TRBV4-1 combines with J gene TRBJ2-7; D may be TRBD2 (6 bases). V lost 3 bases and J 2 bases, leaving 23 bases between the germline ends. Germline V gene data show CDR1 as MGHRA and CDR2 as YSYEKL. The CDR3 sequence is 18 residues long. The CDR3 DNA reads TGCGCCAGCAGCCATAGTAGGGACCGCGGGACGGCAGCCTACGAGCAGTACTTC. Its translation is CASSHSRDRGTAAYEQYF.

This chain uses TRBV29-1 with TRBJ2-5, with TRBD1 identical over 7 bases. J lost 4 bases, V lost 5 bases, and 10 bases had no gene match. CDR3 size: 14 residues. Germline lookup yields CDR1 SQVTM and CDR2 ANQGSEA. The CDR3 is CSVKNRGSLETQYF. CDR3 coding DNA: TGCAGCGTTAAAAACAGGGGTAGTTTAGAGACCCAGTACTTC.